These T cell receptor beta chains were read from a single sample in a study of blood T cell repertoires in COVID-19. Here immunoSEQ multiplex PCR was the method, and the copy in TCRdb shows in-frame clones only, minus some. The table records 150,000 to 200,000 clones, roughly three quarters of them present only once. The sample taken for sequencing was peripheral blood. The receptors originated from a woman between 40 and 55 years old with COVID-19, enrolled during active disease. The CDR3 runs from the conserved cysteine through the conserved F or W. D genes are given only for firm matches. Clone sizes are given selectively: once, few, many, or a class where the clone is expanded.

size: NA; D: NA; J: TRBJ1-2; V: TRBV2; CDR3: CALRAGRNRSYGYTF; DNA: TGTGCCCTACGGGCAGGGAGGAACCGCAGCTATGGCTACACCTTC
size: NA; D: NA; J: TRBJ1-5; V: TRBV6-2/TRBV6-3; CDR3: CASSWGRDNQPQHF; DNA: TGTGCCAGCAGTTGGGGCAGGGACAATCAGCCCCAGCATTTT
size: NA; D: TRBD1; J: TRBJ1-1; V: TRBV28; CDR3: CASSLVRGYTEAFF; DNA: TGTGCCAGCAGTTTAGTCAGGGGGTACACTGAAGCTTTCTTT
size: NA; D: NA; J: TRBJ1-1; V: TRBV7-2; CDR3: CASSSRYSVTNTEAFF; DNA: TGTGCCAGCAGCTCTCGTTACTCCGTAACCAACACTGAAGCTTTCTTT
size: few; D: TRBD1; J: TRBJ2-1; V: TRBV7-2; CDR3: CASSLTRDRLYNEQFF; DNA: TGTGCCAGCAGCCTAACCCGGGACAGGCTCTACAATGAGCAGTTCTTC
size: few; D: NA; J: TRBJ1-1; V: TRBV10-2; CDR3: CASSEMVLNGEAFF; DNA: TGCGCCAGCAGTGAGATGGTCCTGAACGGTGAAGCTTTCTTT
size: NA; D: NA; J: TRBJ2-7; V: TRBV29-1; CDR3: CSGTDNYEQYF; DNA: TGCAGCGGGACAGATAACTACGAGCAGTACTTC
size: NA; D: TRBD2; J: TRBJ2-3; V: TRBV30; CDR3: CAWSAGLAGGPDTQYF; DNA: TGTGCCTGGAGTGCGGGACTAGCGGGAGGGCCAGATACGCAGTATTTT
size: NA; D: TRBD2; J: TRBJ2-1; V: TRBV18; CDR3: CASLTSGSTREQFF; DNA: TGTGCCAGTTTGACTAGCGGGAGCACTAGGGAGCAGTTCTTC
size: NA; D: TRBD1; J: TRBJ2-7; V: TRBV6-6; CDR3: CASSSPRQGNSYEQYF; DNA: TGTGCCAGCAGTTCACCTCGACAGGGAAACTCCTACGAGCAGTACTTC
size: NA; D: TRBD2; J: TRBJ2-7; V: TRBV7-6; CDR3: CASSLGSGMLYEQYF; DNA: TGTGCCAGCAGCTTAGGGAGCGGGATGCTCTACGAGCAGTACTTC
size: NA; D: NA; J: TRBJ1-2; V: TRBV18; CDR3: CASSPSRDYGYTF; DNA: TGTGCCAGCTCACCCTCGCGGGACTATGGCTACACCTTC
size: NA; D: NA; J: TRBJ1-5; V: TRBV12-3/TRBV12-4; CDR3: CASSFTSNQPQHF; DNA: TGTGCCAGCAGTTTCACAAGCAATCAGCCCCAGCATTTT
size: once; D: NA; J: TRBJ1-5; V: TRBV2; CDR3: CASKEQTYSNQPQHF; DNA: TGTGCCAGCAAGGAACAGACCTATAGCAATCAGCCCCAGCATTTT
size: NA; D: NA; J: TRBJ1-2; V: TRBV4-2; CDR3: CASSQDRKQGNYGYTF; DNA: TGTGCCAGCAGCCAAGATCGCAAACAGGGCAACTATGGCTACACCTTC
size: few; D: NA; J: TRBJ2-3; V: TRBV7-2; CDR3: CASSSRTDTQYF; DNA: TGTGCCAGCAGCTCCCGGACAGATACGCAGTATTTT
size: once; D: TRBD1; J: TRBJ1-3; V: TRBV9; CDR3: CASSQLDRDRKGNTIYF; DNA: TGTGCCAGCAGCCAACTCGACCGGGACAGAAAGGGAAACACCATATATTTT
size: few; D: NA; J: TRBJ2-7; V: TRBV3-1/TRBV3-2; CDR3: CASSQDWGVFF; DNA: TGTGCCAGCAGCCAAGACTGGGGCGTCTTCTTC
size: NA; D: TRBD2; J: TRBJ2-5; V: TRBV2; CDR3: CASSAGWTSGKETQYF; DNA: TGTGCCAGCAGTGCAGGATGGACTAGCGGGAAGGAGACCCAGTACTTC
size: NA; D: TRBD1; J: TRBJ2-3; V: TRBV9; CDR3: CASSVEGTGVADTQYF; DNA: TGTGCCAGCAGCGTAGAAGGGACAGGGGTCGCAGATACGCAGTATTTT
size: NA; D: NA; J: TRBJ2-6; V: TRBV7-3; CDR3: CASSLSAPSRSGANVLTF; DNA: TGTGCCAGCAGCTTAAGTGCGCCTTCGCGCTCTGGGGCCAACGTCCTGACTTTC
size: many; D: NA; J: TRBJ1-5; V: TRBV9; CDR3: CASSVGTTGNQPQHF; DNA: TGTGCCAGCAGCGTAGGCACAACAGGTAATCAGCCCCAGCATTTT
size: NA; D: NA; J: TRBJ1-2; V: TRBV6-5; CDR3: CASSYSWGDYGYTF; DNA: TGTGCCAGCAGTTATTCGTGGGGAGACTATGGCTACACCTTC
size: NA; D: NA; J: TRBJ1-4; V: TRBV7-2; CDR3: CASSTAWTSEKLFF; DNA: TGTGCCAGCAGTACCGCGTGGACTTCGGAAAAACTGTTTTTT
size: NA; D: TRBD1; J: TRBJ1-2; V: TRBV18; CDR3: CASQNRGQGDGYTF; DNA: TGTGCCAGTCAAAACAGGGGGCAAGGCGATGGCTACACCTTC
size: NA; D: TRBD1; J: TRBJ1-2; V: TRBV10-3; CDR3: CAISELYRGDNYGYTF; DNA: TGTGCCATCAGTGAGTTGTACAGGGGGGACAACTATGGCTACACCTTC
size: once; D: NA; J: TRBJ1-3; V: TRBV4-3; CDR3: CASSQDYSGLILFGNTIYF; DNA: TGCGCCAGCAGCCAAGATTATTCGGGACTTATCCTTTTTGGAAACACCATATATTTT
size: NA; D: NA; J: TRBJ1-6; V: TRBV6-5; CDR3: CASSLMSFYNSPLHF; DNA: TGTGCCAGCAGTCTAATGAGTTTTTATAATTCACCCCTCCACTTT
size: NA; D: TRBD1; J: TRBJ1-2; V: TRBV24-1; CDR3: CATSDPDRGYGYTF; DNA: TGTGCCACCAGTGACCCGGACAGGGGCTATGGCTACACCTTC
size: NA; D: NA; J: TRBJ1-5; V: TRBV10-3; CDR3: CAISGQARQPQHF; DNA: TGTGCCATCAGTGGCCAAGCGCGTCAGCCCCAGCATTTT
size: NA; D: TRBD2; J: TRBJ2-1; V: TRBV25-1; CDR3: CASSEFSGKDNEQFF; DNA: TGTGCCAGCAGTGAATTTAGCGGGAAGGACAATGAGCAGTTCTTC
size: NA; D: NA; J: TRBJ1-4; V: TRBV19; CDR3: CASSIRLRGGSTNEKLFF; DNA: TGTGCCAGTAGTATAAGGCTTCGAGGGGGATCGACTAATGAAAAACTGTTTTTT
size: few; D: NA; J: TRBJ1-5; V: TRBV30; CDR3: CAWNMGLGQPQHF; DNA: TGTGCCTGGAATATGGGTCTAGGTCAGCCCCAGCATTTT
size: once; D: NA; J: TRBJ2-3; V: TRBV7-9; CDR3: CATQGGRATDTQYF; DNA: TGTGCCACGCAAGGCGGGCGAGCCACAGATACGCAGTATTTT
size: NA; D: NA; J: TRBJ1-1; V: TRBV5-6; CDR3: CASSGEGKAFF; DNA: TGTGCCAGCAGCGGGGAGGGGAAGGCTTTCTTT
size: NA; D: NA; J: TRBJ2-3; V: TRBV5-1; CDR3: CASSVGYGGSTDTQYF; DNA: TGCGCCAGCAGTGTGGGGTACGGGGGAAGCACAGATACGCAGTATTTT
size: NA; D: NA; J: TRBJ1-2; V: TRBV15; CDR3: CATSRDGGGYGYTF; DNA: TGTGCCACCAGCAGAGATGGGGGAGGCTATGGCTACACCTTC
size: once; D: TRBD1; J: TRBJ2-5; V: TRBV10-3; CDR3: CAISVETGYQETQYF; DNA: TGTGCCATCAGTGTGGAGACAGGGTACCAAGAGACCCAGTACTTC
size: NA; D: TRBD1; J: TRBJ1-6; V: TRBV11-3; CDR3: CASSATGQGNSPLHF; DNA: TGTGCCAGCAGCGCCACGGGACAGGGGAATTCACCCCTCCACTTT
size: once; D: NA; J: TRBJ2-5; V: TRBV18; CDR3: CASSPRGQETQYF; DNA: TGTGCCAGCTCACCTCGGGGCCAAGAGACCCAGTACTTC
size: NA; D: TRBD2; J: TRBJ2-5; V: TRBV3-1/TRBV3-2; CDR3: CASSQAIPGTSGMQETQYF; DNA: TGTGCCAGCAGCCAAGCAATCCCCGGGACTAGCGGGATGCAAGAGACCCAGTACTTC
size: NA; D: NA; J: TRBJ1-4; V: TRBV2; CDR3: CASKSGATNEKLFF; DNA: TGTGCCAGCAAGTCGGGGGCAACTAATGAAAAACTGTTTTTT
size: NA; D: NA; J: TRBJ2-2; V: TRBV7-8; CDR3: CASSRGGVKAGELFF; DNA: TGTGCCAGCAGCCGAGGGGGAGTTAAGGCCGGGGAGCTGTTTTTT
size: few; D: NA; J: TRBJ2-1; V: TRBV4-2; CDR3: CASSQADSSYNEQFF; DNA: TGTGCCAGCAGCCAAGCTGACAGCTCCTACAATGAGCAGTTCTTC
size: NA; D: TRBD1; J: TRBJ2-1; V: TRBV7-2; CDR3: CASSPGTEYNEQFF; DNA: TGTGCCAGCAGCCCGGGGACAGAATACAATGAGCAGTTCTTC
size: NA; D: TRBD2; J: TRBJ2-2; V: TRBV11-2; CDR3: CASSVRGPGGLTPGELFF; DNA: TGTGCCAGCAGCGTCCGTGGCCCGGGGGGACTGACGCCCGGGGAGCTGTTTTTT
size: NA; D: NA; J: TRBJ1-4; V: TRBV19; CDR3: CASRQPGREDEKLFF; DNA: TGTGCCAGTAGACAACCGGGTCGAGAGGATGAAAAACTGTTTTTT
size: NA; D: NA; J: TRBJ1-1; V: TRBV29-1; CDR3: CSVEVGGSTEAFF; DNA: TGCAGCGTTGAAGTCGGGGGGAGTACTGAAGCTTTCTTT
size: few; D: NA; J: TRBJ1-5; V: TRBV5-1; CDR3: CASSLEPAYSNQPQHF; DNA: TGCGCCAGCAGCTTGGAGCCAGCGTATAGCAATCAGCCCCAGCATTTT
size: NA; D: NA; J: TRBJ1-5; V: TRBV30; CDR3: CAWSVAAGTQHF; DNA: TGTGCCTGGAGTGTAGCCGCCGGGACACAGCATTTT
size: NA; D: TRBD1; J: TRBJ1-6; V: TRBV13; CDR3: CASSLRTGGYNSPLHF; DNA: TGTGCCAGCAGCCTCCGGACAGGGGGCTATAATTCACCCCTCCACTTT
size: NA; D: TRBD2; J: TRBJ2-1; V: TRBV27; CDR3: CASSATGTSGGNEQFF; DNA: TGTGCCAGCAGTGCCACCGGGACTAGCGGGGGGAATGAGCAGTTCTTC
size: NA; D: TRBD1; J: TRBJ2-5; V: TRBV5-1; CDR3: CASEWTGGIKETQYF; DNA: TGCGCCAGCGAGTGGACAGGGGGCATAAAAGAGACCCAGTACTTC
size: NA; D: TRBD1; J: TRBJ1-2; V: TRBV7-2; CDR3: CASSPGQGRFYGYTF; DNA: TGTGCCAGCAGCCCCGGACAGGGAAGGTTCTATGGCTACACCTTC
size: NA; D: NA; J: TRBJ2-1; V: TRBV2; CDR3: CASTPQGHEQFF; DNA: TGTGCCAGCACTCCTCAGGGCCATGAGCAGTTCTTC